A selection of T cell receptor beta chains follows, all from one sample in a study of cytomegalovirus exposure and HLA in healthy donors. Profiled with immunoSEQ multiplex PCR; TCRdb holds only in-frame clones, not every one. The table has 100,000 to 150,000 clones, approximately 80% seen once. What was sequenced was PBMCs. The origin of the receptors is a woman in her thirties or forties in good health and CMV-seropositive. Each CDR3 is given with its conserved first and last residue. The D gene is left open where the match is weak.

j_call: TRBJ1-1
v_call: TRBV5-1
d_call: -
cdr3_aa: CASSIGGIGTEAFF

j_call: TRBJ2-2
v_call: TRBV9
d_call: -
cdr3_aa: CASSVGGSVTGELFF

j_call: TRBJ1-1
v_call: TRBV9
d_call: -
cdr3_aa: CASSVLEVTEAFF

j_call: TRBJ1-1
v_call: TRBV5-1
d_call: TRBD1
cdr3_aa: CASSAQGVSEAFF

j_call: TRBJ1-3
v_call: TRBV5-1
d_call: -
cdr3_aa: CASSLTGNTIYF

j_call: TRBJ2-7
v_call: TRBV14
d_call: -
cdr3_aa: CASSQGLYSYEQYF

j_call: TRBJ1-4
v_call: TRBV4-1
d_call: -
cdr3_aa: CASSLVGAQTNEKLFF

j_call: TRBJ2-5
v_call: TRBV4-2
d_call: -
cdr3_aa: CASSQGTLQETQYF

j_call: TRBJ2-3
v_call: TRBV27
d_call: TRBD1
cdr3_aa: CASSITTGGHTDTQYF

j_call: TRBJ2-5
v_call: TRBV15
d_call: TRBD1
cdr3_aa: CATTDRAQETQYF

j_call: TRBJ2-2
v_call: TRBV7-2
d_call: -
cdr3_aa: CASSSQGIGELFF

j_call: TRBJ2-1
v_call: TRBV11-2
d_call: TRBD2
cdr3_aa: CASSLASGTNNEQFF

j_call: TRBJ2-2
v_call: TRBV30
d_call: -
cdr3_aa: CAWRSTNRPGELFF

j_call: TRBJ2-1
v_call: TRBV15
d_call: -
cdr3_aa: CATSRGSQGGWTDEQFF

j_call: TRBJ2-5
v_call: TRBV2
d_call: TRBD2
cdr3_aa: CASSKTSNQETQYF

j_call: TRBJ2-1
v_call: TRBV5-3
d_call: TRBD2
cdr3_aa: CARSPPLAGGRFF

j_call: TRBJ1-3
v_call: TRBV25-1
d_call: TRBD1
cdr3_aa: CASSPPVRQGATGNTIYF

j_call: TRBJ2-3
v_call: TRBV4-1
d_call: TRBD2
cdr3_aa: CASSPGLAGDTQYF

j_call: TRBJ1-6
v_call: TRBV9
d_call: TRBD1
cdr3_aa: CASSGDRGNSPLHF

j_call: TRBJ1-1
v_call: TRBV6-5
d_call: -
cdr3_aa: CASSYPKLGGNTEAFF

j_call: TRBJ2-7
v_call: TRBV11-3
d_call: TRBD2
cdr3_aa: CASSESGTSGLTYEQYF

j_call: TRBJ2-6
v_call: TRBV28
d_call: -
cdr3_aa: CASSGDSSGANVLTF

j_call: TRBJ2-3
v_call: TRBV20-1
d_call: -
cdr3_aa: CSPPDTQYF

j_call: TRBJ2-3
v_call: TRBV5-1
d_call: TRBD1
cdr3_aa: CASSSAGGPTDTQYF

j_call: TRBJ1-5
v_call: TRBV30
d_call: -
cdr3_aa: CAWSPSGDQPQHF

j_call: -
v_call: TRBV7-9
d_call: -
cdr3_aa: CASSLGGGKGSYEQYF

j_call: TRBJ1-2
v_call: TRBV2
d_call: -
cdr3_aa: CASRLSNRGYTF

j_call: TRBJ2-7
v_call: TRBV21-1
d_call: -
cdr3_aa: CASVPEMSSYEQYF

j_call: TRBJ1-5
v_call: TRBV28
d_call: -
cdr3_aa: CASTTPRGYSNQPQHF